The present T cell receptor (beta chain) was sequenced within a study of graft-versus-host responses after intestinal transplantation. Study background: All recipients were transplanted with multivisceral, liver-intestinal, or isolated intestinal grafts. Once they had received anti-thymocyte globulin induction, all recipients took tacrolimus and steroids for about 3 years.

As regards this clone: Its antigen is undetermined.

TCRdb's table, derived via immunoSEQ multiplex PCR, lists solely in-frame clones and lacks some. The top ten clones hold approximately 0.35% of a sample with about 80,000 clones, around 90% of them seen once. V trimming: 6 bases; J trimming: 0 bases; junction bases outside the gene matches: 8. There are 16 residues in the CDR3. Germline CDR1 and CDR2: KGHSH and LQKENI. Source: unstimulated CD4+ T cells sorted from spleen or lymph node cells, taken before intestinal transplant. The source is a human donor who received an intestinal transplant. The rearrangement joins TRBV18 to TRBJ1-3; 7 bases match TRBD1. The CDR3 loop is CASSSGTANSGNTIYF. The DNA of the CDR3 is TGTGCCAGCTCGTCTGGGACAGCGAACTCTGGAAACACCATATATTTT.